These T cell receptor beta chains were read from a single sample in a study of shared clonotypes between healthy human individuals. Assay used: immunoSEQ multiplex PCR; TCRdb lists only in-frame clones, some missing. The sample has approximately 650,000 clones; about 95% are singletons. Sequenced material: naive CD8+ T cells sorted from blood. These receptors originate from a woman in her 30s in good health. CDR3s include the opening cysteine and the closing phenylalanine or tryptophan. The D gene is left open where the match is weak.

>TRBJ2-7|TRBD1|TRBV13|18
CASSRTGVLKGGFYEQYF
TGTGCCAGCAGCAGAACAGGGGTTCTAAAGGGCGGATTCTACGAGCAGTACTTC
>TRBJ2-3|TRBD2|TRBV10-3|16
CAISEGTSGRSDTQYF
TGTGCCATCAGTGAGGGGACTAGCGGGAGGAGTGATACGCAGTATTTT
>TRBJ2-3|-|TRBV9|15
CASSVGGATTDTQYF
TGTGCCAGCAGCGTAGGAGGGGCCACCACAGATACGCAGTATTTT
>TRBJ2-2|TRBD2|TRBV30|13
CAHTSADTGELFF
TGTGCCCACACTAGCGCCGACACCGGGGAGCTGTTTTTT
>TRBJ2-5|-|TRBV28|16
CASPPTGRTAEETQYF
TGTGCCAGCCCCCCGACGGGAAGGACGGCCGAAGAGACCCAGTACTTC
>TRBJ2-7|-|TRBV6-6|12
CASAQGLHEQYF
TGTGCCAGCGCGCAGGGCCTCCACGAGCAGTACTTC
>TRBJ2-6|-|TRBV5-4|15
CASSFYISGANVLTF
TGTGCCAGCAGCTTCTATATCTCTGGGGCCAACGTCCTGACTTTC
>TRBJ2-7|-|TRBV9|15
CASSRGGGSPYEQYF
TGTGCCAGCAGCAGAGGGGGGGGGTCCCCCTACGAGCAGTACTTC
>TRBJ2-7|-|TRBV6-4|15
CASSDLRGQESEQYF
TGTGCCAGCAGTGACTTGCGGGGGCAAGAGAGCGAGCAGTACTTC
>TRBJ2-7|-|TRBV27|10
CASGINEQYF
TGTGCCAGCGGTATAAACGAGCAGTACTTC
>TRBJ1-2|TRBD1|TRBV27|15
CASSLTGGGSYGYTF
TGTGCCAGCAGTTTAACAGGGGGGGGTAGCTATGGCTACACCTTC
>TRBJ1-1|-|TRBV5-4|14
CASSPDLGGTEAFF
TGTGCCAGCAGCCCGGACCTTGGGGGCACTGAAGCTTTCTTT
>TRBJ2-7|-|TRBV5-4|14
CASSLAVTGYEQYF
TGTGCCAGCAGCTTGGCCGTGACAGGCTACGAGCAGTACTTC